This T cell receptor beta chain was found in a study of control samples from healthy donors and cancer patients. Here immunoSEQ multiplex PCR was the method, and the copy in TCRdb shows in-frame clones only, minus some. The table shows some 99,000 clones, with 90% occurring only once. This sequence originates from a human donor in good health. The donor label of this sample is uncertain. The sample taken for sequencing was blood.

CDR3 bases: TGCAGCGTTGGCCCTGGACTAGCGGGGACAGAGACCCAGTACTTC. This gives the protein CSVGPGLAGTETQYF. The gene calls are TRBV29-1 and TRBJ2-5, with TRBD2 matching 12 bases. Germline-derived CDR1 and CDR2 are SQVTM and ANQGSEA. The J segment lost 4 bases and the V segment lost 4 bases, leaving 7 bases of the junction unmatched. This CDR3 has 15 amino acids.